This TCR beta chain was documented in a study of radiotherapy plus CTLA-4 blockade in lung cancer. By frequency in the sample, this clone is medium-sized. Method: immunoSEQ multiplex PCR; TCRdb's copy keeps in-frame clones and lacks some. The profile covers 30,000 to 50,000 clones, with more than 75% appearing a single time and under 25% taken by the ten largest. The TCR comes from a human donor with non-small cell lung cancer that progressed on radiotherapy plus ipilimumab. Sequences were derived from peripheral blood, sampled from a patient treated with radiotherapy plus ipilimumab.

CDR3 coding DNA: TGTGCCAGCAGTTTACGGCTGCGGGGCCTGTACACTGAAGCTTTCTTT. This gives the protein CASSLRLRGLYTEAFF. V gene TRBV6-5 combines with J gene TRBJ1-1, with D perhaps TRBD1 (5 bases). Deletions cut 4 bases from V and 3 bases from J, with 18 bases between. The CDR3 is made up of 16 amino acids. Germline V lookup: CDR1 MNHEY, CDR2 SVGAGI.